This T cell receptor beta chain was captured by sequencing in a study of human T cells and chemical hapten exposure. Time point noted: patch test 1, 2 weeks after DPC sensitization. Treatment in this sample: therapeutic diphenylcyclopropenone sensitization with weekly scalp DPC. It was from unfractionated whole blood that total RNA was extracted. Each CDR3 protein gets one entry after TCRdb re-called the RACE reads with MiXCR. The sample has around 380,000 distinct CDR3 sequences, roughly 4.8% seen once. Germline V gene lookup returns CDR1 SNHLY and CDR2 FYNNEI. The CDR3 contains 14 residues. V gave up 5 bases and J gave up 6 bases; unmatched junction bases: 6. This clonotype was detected only a few times. Its cognate antigen is unknown. Study-wide points: Unchanged with DPC sensitization were TCRs above 1 in 1000 frequency.

Material: whole blood, obtained in connection with sensitization to the hapten diphenylcyclopropenone (DPC). This chain connects TRBV2 to TRBJ2-1; 8 bases match TRBD2. The sequence was collected from a woman aged 45-65 years with alopecia areata. Some clones in this sample may be carry-over from other donors' samples. CDR3 sequence: CASSIGRALNEQFF. Written as DNA, the CDR3 is TGTGCCAGCAGTATCGGGAGGGCTCTCAATGAGCAGTTCTTC.